These T cell receptor beta chains were read from a single sample in a study of OX40 agonist ivuxolimab in advanced cancers. Clones were sequenced by immunoSEQ multiplex PCR, and TCRdb holds only the in-frame ones, with some missing. This sample has tens of thousands of clones, with approximately 84% found just once. The material sequenced was CD4+ or CD8+ T cells sorted from blood, taken in a trial of the OX40 agonist ivuxolimab. The source is an adult with an advanced solid tumor such as melanoma, head and neck, liver or kidney cancer. CDR3s include the opening cysteine and the closing phenylalanine or tryptophan. The D gene is left open where the match is weak. Part of the rows lack a size; the others show once, few, many or a class for expanded clones.

j_gene | len | abundance | v_gene | d_gene | CDR3nt | CDR3aa
TRBJ2-2 | 16 | NA | TRBV6-5 | NA | TGTGCCAGCAGTTACTCCCGAGTTTATCACACCGGGGAGCTGTTTTTT | CASSYSRVYHTGELFF
TRBJ2-1 | 18 | NA | TRBV7-2 | TRBD1 | TGTGCCAGCAGCCCAGTACAGACCCGGGACAGGGTGAACAATGAGCAGTTCTTC | CASSPVQTRDRVNNEQFF
TRBJ2-5 | 15 | NA | TRBV15 | TRBD1 | TGTGCCACACAAGAGGGACAGAGAGACCAAGAGACCCAGTACTTC | CATQEGQRDQETQYF
TRBJ2-3 | 15 | medium-sized | TRBV4-3 | NA | TGCGCCAGCAGCCTGGGGGACCATAGCACAGATACGCAGTATTTT | CASSLGDHSTDTQYF
TRBJ1-1 | 13 | NA | TRBV4-3 | NA | TGCGCCAGCAGCCAAGATACAGCCGGAGGGGCTTTCTTT | CASSQDTAGGAFF
TRBJ1-3 | 17 | NA | TRBV18 | NA | TGTGCCAGCTCACCAAATACGGGGGTCATCTCTGGAAACACCATATATTTT | CASSPNTGVISGNTIYF
TRBJ2-3 | 14 | NA | TRBV19 | TRBD1 | TGTGCCAGTAGTATGGGATCAGGGGGTGATACGCAGTATTTT | CASSMGSGGDTQYF
TRBJ2-7 | 13 | NA | TRBV6-1 | NA | TGTGCCAGCAGTGAAAACGGTTCCTACGAGCAGTACTTC | CASSENGSYEQYF
TRBJ2-7 | 13 | NA | TRBV4-3 | NA | TGCGCCAGCAGCCAAGGGTTCGGGAACGAGCAGTACTTC | CASSQGFGNEQYF
TRBJ2-2 | 16 | NA | TRBV30 | NA | TGTGCCTGGAGTGTAGGTTGGGGAGGAAATACCGGGGAGCTGTTTTTT | CAWSVGWGGNTGELFF
TRBJ2-2 | 13 | NA | TRBV18 | NA | TGTGCCTTGAAGTTAGAATCGGCCGGGGAGCTGTTTTTT | CALKLESAGELFF